This T cell receptor (beta chain) was captured by sequencing in a study of blood T cell repertoires in COVID-19. Looking at the study overall: Acute and convalescent COVID-19 specimens originated in the United States, Italy and Spain. From T cells, B-cell-depleted T cells, or PBMCs came the material, which was cDNA or gDNA.

Germline assignment: CDR1 MNHEY and CDR2 SMNVEV (reference sequence). V lost 2 bases to trimming and J lost 8 bases, with 12 bases between them. This CDR3 has 13 amino acids. Original processing notes: Amplification from reference gene primers served as the basis for estimated nucleated cell counts. Only in-frame clones appear in the TCRdb table, and some are missing; sequencing was by immunoSEQ multiplex PCR. V and J calls and clone size come straight from that table; D and trimming were deduced from the DNA. The table shows about 90,000 clones, with 80% to 85% occurring only once. The chain combines TRBV27 with TRBJ1-2; weak D call: TRBD1 (6 bases). The clonotype was recovered from a man between 60 and 75 years old with acute or convalescent COVID-19. The sample comprised peripheral blood. The CDR3 DNA reads as TGTGCCAGCAGTTTAAAGGGGGTTGGCGGCTACACCTTC. This codes for CASSLKGVGGYTF.